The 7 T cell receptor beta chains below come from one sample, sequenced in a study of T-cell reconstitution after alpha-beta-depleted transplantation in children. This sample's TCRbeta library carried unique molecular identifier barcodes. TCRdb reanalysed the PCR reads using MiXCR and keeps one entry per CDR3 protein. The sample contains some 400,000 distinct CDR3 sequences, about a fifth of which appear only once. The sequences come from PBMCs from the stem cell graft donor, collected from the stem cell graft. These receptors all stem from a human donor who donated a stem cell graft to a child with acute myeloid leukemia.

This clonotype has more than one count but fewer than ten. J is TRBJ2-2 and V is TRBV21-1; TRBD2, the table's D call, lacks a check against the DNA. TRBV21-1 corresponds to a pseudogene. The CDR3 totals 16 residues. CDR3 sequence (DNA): TGTGCCAGCAGCAAAATCGGCCTCTCCAACACCGGGGAGCTGTTTTTT. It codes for CASSKIGLSNTGELFF.

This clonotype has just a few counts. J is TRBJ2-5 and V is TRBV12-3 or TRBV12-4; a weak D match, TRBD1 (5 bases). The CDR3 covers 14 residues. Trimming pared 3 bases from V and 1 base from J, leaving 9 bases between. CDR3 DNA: TGTGCCAGCAGTTTCCGGCAGGGCCAAGAGACCCAGTACTTC. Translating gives CASSFRQGQETQYF.

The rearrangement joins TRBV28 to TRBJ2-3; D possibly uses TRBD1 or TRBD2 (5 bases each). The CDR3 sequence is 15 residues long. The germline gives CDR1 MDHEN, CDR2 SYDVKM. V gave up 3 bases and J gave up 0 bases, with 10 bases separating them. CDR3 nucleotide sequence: TGTGCCAGCAGTTTCGGGGCGCAAAGCACAGATACGCAGTATTTT. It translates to CASSFGAQSTDTQYF.

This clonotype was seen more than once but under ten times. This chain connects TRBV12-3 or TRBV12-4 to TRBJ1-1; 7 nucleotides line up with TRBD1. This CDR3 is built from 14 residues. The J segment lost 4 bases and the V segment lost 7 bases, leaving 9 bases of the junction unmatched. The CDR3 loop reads CASTEQGSSTEAFF. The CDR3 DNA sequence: TGTGCCAGCACCGAACAGGGGTCTTCCACTGAAGCTTTCTTT.

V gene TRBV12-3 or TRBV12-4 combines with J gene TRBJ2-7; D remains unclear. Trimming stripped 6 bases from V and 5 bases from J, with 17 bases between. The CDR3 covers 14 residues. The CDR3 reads CASSLNRAVDEQYF. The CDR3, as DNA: TGTGCCAGCAGCCTTAACCGGGCCGTGGACGAGCAGTACTTC.

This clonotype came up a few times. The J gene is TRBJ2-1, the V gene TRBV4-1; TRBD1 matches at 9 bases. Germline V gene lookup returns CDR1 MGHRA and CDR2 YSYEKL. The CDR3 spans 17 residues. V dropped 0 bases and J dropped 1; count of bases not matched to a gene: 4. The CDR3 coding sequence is TGCGCCAGCAGCCAAGAATCGACAGGGGGATCCTACAATGAGCAGTTCTTC. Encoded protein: CASSQESTGGSYNEQFF.

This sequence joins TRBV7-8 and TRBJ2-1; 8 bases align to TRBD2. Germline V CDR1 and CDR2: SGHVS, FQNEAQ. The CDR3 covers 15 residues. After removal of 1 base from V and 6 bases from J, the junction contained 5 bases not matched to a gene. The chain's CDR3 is CASSLVLAGSNEQFF. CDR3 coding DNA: TGTGCCAGCAGCTTAGTATTAGCGGGATCCAATGAGCAGTTCTTC.